This record covers a single T cell receptor (beta chain). The antigen is unknown. Germline CDR1 SNHLY, CDR2 FYNNEI. V shed 5 bases and J 5 bases; nucleotides not matched to a gene: 4. The CDR3 loop spans 13 amino acids. This entry comes from a study of cytomegalovirus exposure and HLA in healthy donors. Study-level results: Later analysis demonstrated an association between a missense DCLRE1C variant and TCR beta V- and J-gene trimming. When a later analysis compared HLA-associated TCR beta chains with equally common others, the HLA-associated chains turned out to be more clonally expanded and to have lower generation probabilities. Cytomegalovirus status was reportedly diagnosed by the classifier with high sensitivity and specificity.

A multiplex PCR was run with 60 Vbeta primers and 13 Jbeta primers. Assay used: immunoSEQ multiplex PCR; TCRdb lists only in-frame clones, some missing. Among some 150,000 clones, 60% to 80% were seen once, and the ten largest hold 6.3%. The receptor comes from a man between 40 and 49 years old in good health and CMV-seropositive. This chain links TRBV2 with TRBJ2-5, with TRBD1 matching over 8 bases. The specimen sequenced was PBMCs. CDR3 bases: TGTGCCAGCAGTCAGGACAGGGTTGAGACCCAGTACTTC. This encodes CASSQDRVETQYF. The full variable domain, its missing parts supplied by reference TRBV2 and TRBJ2-5, is EPEVTQTPSHQVTQMGQEVILRCVPISNHLYFYWYRQILGQKVEFLVSFYNNEISEKSEIFDDQFSVERPDGSNFTLKIRSTKLEDSAMYFCASSQDRVETQYFGPGTRLLVL.